The 17 T cell receptor beta chains in this list originate from one sample, sequenced in a study of PD-L1 blockade in urothelial cancer. Only in-frame clones appear in the TCRdb table, and some are missing; sequencing was by immunoSEQ multiplex PCR. In the table there are 20,000 to 25,000 clones, approximately 84% of which are singletons. Sequenced material: PBMCs, taken around atezolizumab (anti-PD-L1) treatment. All receptors come from a man in his 70s with urothelial cancer.

Details on this clone: An end of the junction does not agree with germline; a read error may underlie this. This chain uses TRBV4-1 with TRBJ2-3; the match to TRBD2 covers 7 bases. In germline, CDR1 is MGHRA, CDR2 YSYEKL. The CDR3 sequence is 17 residues long. CDR3 protein: CGSRKVGGLGSTDTQYF. CDR3 nucleotides: TGCGGCAGCAGAAAAGTAGGAGGACTAGGGAGCACAGATACGCAGTATTTT.

This chain joins TRBV2 and TRBJ2-7; TRBD1 agrees at 10 bases. V shed 6 bases, J shed 6 bases, and the junction held 5 bases outside the gene matches. The CDR3 has 13 amino acids. The germline CDR1 and CDR2 sequences are SNHLY and FYNNEI. The CDR3 region has the DNA TGTGCCAGCAGCGCGGACAGGGGGGGCGAGCAGTACTTC. Translating gives CASSADRGGEQYF. The full variable domain, in which reference TRBV2 and TRBJ2-7 provide the parts outside the CDR3, is EPEVTQTPSHQVTQMGQEVILRCVPISNHLYFYWYRQILGQKVEFLVSFYNNEISEKSEIFDDQFSVERPDGSNFTLKIRSTKLEDSAMYFCASSADRGGEQYFGPGTRLTVT.

This clone appeared once. V gene TRBV6-5 combines with J gene TRBJ1-2; 9 nucleotides agree with TRBD1. The CDR3 contains 14 residues. The V and J ends lost 6 bases and 4 bases, in that order; junction bases with no gene match: 6. From germline, CDR1 is MNHEY and CDR2 SVGAGI. In DNA, the CDR3 is TGTGCCAGCAGCCCCGGGACAGGGACCTATGGCTACACCTTC. Residues: CASSPGTGTYGYTF.

V usage is TRBV12-5 and J usage is TRBJ2-1; 10 bases map to TRBD2. There are 18 residues in the CDR3. The germline gives CDR1 LGHNT, CDR2 FRNRAP. The V segment lost 1 base and the J segment 3 bases; nucleotides outside the gene matches: 9. CDR3 loop: CASGLAGSSGSLYNEQFF. The CDR3 bases are TGTGCTAGTGGTTTGGCAGGGTCTAGCGGGAGCCTCTACAATGAGCAGTTCTTC. Full variable domain (outside the CDR3, taken from reference TRBV12-5 and TRBJ2-1): DARVTQTPRHKVTEMGQEVTMRCQPILGHNTVFWYRQTMMQGLELLAYFRNRAPLDDSGMPKDRFSAEMPDATLATLKIQPSEPRDSAVYFCASGLAGSSGSLYNEQFFGPGTRLTVL.

The V and J genes are TRBV5-6 and TRBJ1-1; TRBD1 aligns across 11 bases. Germline CDR1 is SGHDT and CDR2 is YYEEEE. V lost 5 bases, J lost 1 base, and 10 bases stayed unmatched. The CDR3 has 17 amino acids. The CDR3 bases are TGTGCCAGCAGATCGGTTCGGACAGGGGGCACGAACACTGAAGCTTTCTTT. This encodes CASRSVRTGGTNTEAFF.

The CDR3 loop is CASIKSGAAGEKLFF. For the CDR3, the DNA is TGTGCCAGCATCAAAAGCGGGGCCGCAGGAGAAAAACTGTTTTTT. The genes are TRBV6-1 and TRBJ1-4; weak D call: TRBD1 (5 bases). V was pared by 7 bases and J by 8 bases, with 20 bases between. The CDR3 has 15 amino acids. CDR1 and CDR2 (germline): MNHNS, SASEGT.

This chain joins TRBV9 and TRBJ2-1; 11 positions agree with TRBD2. The trim removed 3 bases at V and 4 bases at J, leaving 6 bases unmatched. This CDR3 is 16 amino acids long. The germline gives CDR1 SGDLS, CDR2 YYNGEE. CDR3 coding DNA: TGTGCCAGCAGCGCGACTAGCGGGGTTCTTTACAATGAGCAGTTCTTC. Its translation is CASSATSGVLYNEQFF.

The chain employs TRBV28 and TRBJ1-5, with 9 bases identical to TRBD1. The junction had 6 bases not matched to a gene; V was cut back by 6 bases and J by 9 bases. The CDR3 covers 13 residues. Germline values: CDR1 MDHEN, CDR2 SYDVKM. CDR3 sequence: CASRNRGPWPQHF. DNA of the CDR3: TGTGCCAGCAGAAACAGGGGGCCATGGCCCCAGCATTTT.

The chain employs TRBV20-1 and TRBJ2-1, with a tentative D call TRBD1 (6 bases). Trimming shortened V by 0 bases and J by 12 bases, and 9 bases separated the two germline ends. The V gene's germline CDR1 is DFQATT and CDR2 SNEGSKA (reference sequence). This CDR3 region has 11 residues. CDR3 in amino acids: CSARDGGRQFF. In DNA, the CDR3 is TGCAGTGCTAGAGATGGGGGCAGGCAGTTCTTC.

The rearrangement joins TRBV5-4 to TRBJ2-7, with TRBD2 identical over 14 bases. CDR3 size: 16 residues. CDR1 is SGHNT and CDR2 is YYREEE in the germline V gene (reference sequence). V was pared by 0 bases and J by 3 bases, with 2 bases of the junction left unmatched. CDR3 residues: CASSLGGLAGDYEQYF. CDR3 nucleotide sequence: TGTGCCAGCAGCTTGGGGGGACTAGCGGGGGACTACGAGCAGTACTTC.

The rearrangement uses TRBV28 and TRBJ2-6; TRBD2 matches 13 bases. Germline CDR1 and CDR2: MDHEN and SYDVKM. V lost 6 bases, J lost 1 base, and 6 bases stayed unmatched. The CDR3 spans 18 residues. The CDR3 sequence: CASSQTSGRGSGANVLTF. The CDR3, as DNA: TGTGCCAGCAGCCAAACTAGCGGGAGGGGATCTGGGGCCAACGTCCTGACTTTC.

The V gene is TRBV2, the J gene TRBJ2-3; TRBD2 matches 9 bases. This CDR3 contains 17 residues. V lost 2 bases to trimming and J lost 5 bases; unmatched junction nucleotides: 11. The germline V gene encodes CDR1 SNHLY and CDR2 FYNNEI. CDR3 bases: TGTGCCAGCAGTGAATGGGGGCTAGCGGGGAGTGAAGATACGCAGTATTTT. It codes for CASSEWGLAGSEDTQYF.

Worth noting for this clone: Relative to the germline gene, one junction end is altered; a read error may explain this. The chain carries TRBV7-7 and TRBJ2-1; 9 bases fit TRBD2. The CDR3 covers 15 residues. Germline lookup yields CDR1 SSHAT and CDR2 FNYEAQ (reference sequence). CDR3 protein: CASNFSGSSYNEQFF. The CDR3 region has the DNA TGTGCTAGCAACTTTAGCGGGAGCTCCTACAATGAGCAGTTCTTC.

This chain uses TRBV2 with TRBJ1-6; possible D gene TRBD1, 6 bases. This CDR3 spans 13 amino acids. V was trimmed by 6 bases and J by 9 bases, leaving 12 bases between them. Germline CDR1 is SNHLY and CDR2 is FYNNEI. CDR3 protein: CASRRDNGSPLHF. CDR3 coding DNA: TGTGCCAGCAGACGGGACAATGGTTCACCCCTCCACTTT. The complete variable domain, with remaining parts taken from reference TRBV2 and TRBJ1-6, reads EPEVTQTPSHQVTQMGQEVILRCVPISNHLYFYWYRQILGQKVEFLVSFYNNEISEKSEIFDDQFSVERPDGSNFTLKIRSTKLEDSAMYFCASRRDNGSPLHFGNGTRLTVT.

This chain uses TRBV9 with TRBJ1-5; D ambiguous. The CDR3 contains 21 residues. Germline V gene sequence: CDR1 SGDLS, CDR2 YYNGEE. The V end was cut by 1 base, the J end by 7 bases, with 33 bases between. CDR3 loop: CASSVRSQRRLLGRRRQPQHF. The CDR3 coding sequence is TGTGCCAGCAGCGTAAGAAGTCAAAGGAGGCTTCTAGGCCGGAGAAGGCAGCCCCAGCATTTT.

The chain is built from TRBV27 and TRBJ1-5; D is ambiguous. This CDR3 spans 15 amino acids. The germline V gene encodes CDR1 MNHEY and CDR2 SMNVEV (reference sequence). Trimming cost V 6 bases and J 2 bases, with 14 bases left between them. CDR3 protein: CASRDGVDGNQPQHF. In nucleotides, the CDR3 is TGTGCCAGCAGGGACGGGGTAGACGGCAATCAGCCCCAGCATTTT.

This clone was seen a single time. The gene calls are TRBV6-1 and TRBJ1-2; D call uncertain. Deletions cut 0 bases from V and 8 bases from J, with 7 bases between. The CDR3 is made up of 12 amino acids. The V gene's germline CDR1 is MNHNS and CDR2 SASEGT. In nucleotides, the CDR3 is TGTGCCAGCAGTGAAGCGGAGGGCGGCTACACCTTC. Translated: CASSEAEGGYTF.